This TCR beta chain was sequenced for a study of T cell clonality in common variable immunodeficiency. This clone was detected ten times or more. Its specificity is not known. Sequencing ends 3 residues short of the CDR3 end; the germline J gene provides the rest. Study-level findings and limits: T cell subpopulation sequencing would be needed to explain CVID clonality. Shared TCRbeta clones were fewer between CVID subjects than controls.

The CDR3 covers 12 residues. The germline V and J ends were trimmed by 3 bases and 4 bases, with 6 bases remaining between them. Looked up from germline, CDR1 is SEHNR and CDR2 is FQNEAQ (reference sequence). Profiling relied on immunoSEQ multiplex PCR, and the TCRdb table lists in-frame clones only, not all of them. Listed here are some 38,000 clones without any singletons, the top ten holding approximately 8.8%. The source material was peripheral blood mononuclear cells. The receptor was derived from a person aged 18 to 75 in good health. The V call is TRBV7-9, the J call TRBJ2-5; D gene unclear. CDR3 loop: CASSFPGETQYF. CDR3 bases read: TGTGCCAGCAGCTTCCCGGGAGAGACC.